The 26 T cell receptor beta chains presented below share a single source sample, sequenced in a study of T cells in Graves' hyperthyroidism and ophthalmopathy (dated by TCRdb to between 2018 and 2021). The receptor library was made with multiplex PCR. Sequencing instrument: Illumina HiSeq 2000. The TCR beta CDR3 regions were amplified from the RNA transcripts. A first-round RT-PCR of the TCR CDR3 used the HTBI primer set with the Qiagen OneStep RT-PCR kit. TCRdb handled the public reads itself, with Q25 trimming in fastp and clone calling in MiXCR, and kept productive beta chains. Identical CDR3 protein sequences are pooled into one entry, listed with their most common genes and DNA. This sample holds about 420,000 distinct CDR3 sequences; roughly 13% were observed only once. Together, the top ten hold 5% to 6% of the sample. Sequenced material: blood. The receptors shown here come from a woman aged 18-30 years with Graves' hyperthyroidism.

The CDR3 sequence: CASSLGGDPSPLHF. The CDR3 DNA reads TGCGCCAGCAGCTTGGGGGGGGATCCTTCACCCCTCCACTTT. The chain has TRBV5-1 and TRBJ1-6; a possible D gene is TRBD1 (5 bases). The CDR3 covers 14 residues. Germline V gene sequence: CDR1 SGHRS, CDR2 YFSETQ. Trimming pared 0 bases from V and 9 bases from J, leaving 10 bases between.

This clonotype was detected ten times or more. The chain carries TRBV6-1 and TRBJ2-7; D unclear. This CDR3 has 14 amino acids. V lost 2 bases and J 0 bases, leaving 8 bases between the germline ends. The germline V gene encodes CDR1 MNHNS and CDR2 SASEGT. The CDR3 region has the DNA TGTGCCAGCAGTGAACAGGCGCACTCCTACGAGCAGTACTTC. Translated: CASSEQAHSYEQYF.

This sequence joins TRBV14 and TRBJ2-5; 10 nucleotides align to TRBD2. The V segment lost 2 bases and the J segment 4 bases; nucleotides outside the gene matches: 4. This CDR3 is 15 amino acids long. Germline V gene lookup returns CDR1 SGHDN and CDR2 FVKESK. CDR3 DNA sequence: TGTGCCAGCAGCCAACTAGCGGGAGCCGGAGAGACCCAGTACTTC. It translates to CASSQLAGAGETQYF. The full variable domain, rest sourced from reference TRBV14 and TRBJ2-5, is EAGVTQFPSHSVIEKGQTVTLRCDPISGHDNLYWYRRVMGKEIKFLLHFVKESKQDESGMPNNRFLAERTGGTYSTLKVQPAELEDSGVYFCASSQLAGAGETQYFGPGTRLLVL.

This chain links TRBV15 with TRBJ2-3, with 10 bases fitting TRBD2. The CDR3 consists of 19 residues. Germline V gene lookup returns CDR1 LNHNV and CDR2 YYDKDF (reference sequence). V shed 0 bases, J shed 3 bases, and the junction held 12 bases outside the gene matches. The CDR3, as DNA: TGTGCCACCAGCAGAGATCTGCTAGCGGGAGTGAAGGGGACAGATACGCAGTATTTT. It encodes CATSRDLLAGVKGTDTQYF.

This chain uses TRBV9 with TRBJ2-3, with 9 bases identical to TRBD2. Germline V lookup: CDR1 SGDLS, CDR2 YYNGEE. V lost 3 bases, J lost 6 bases, and 5 bases stayed unmatched. The CDR3 totals 14 residues. The CDR3 sequence: CASSALAGADTQYF. CDR3 DNA: TGTGCCAGCAGCGCCTTAGCGGGAGCGGATACGCAGTATTTT.

The sample holds many counts of this clonotype. V gene TRBV12-3 or TRBV12-4 combines with J gene TRBJ2-3; 9 nucleotides align to TRBD2. CDR3 length equals 16 residues. With 5 bases clipped from V and 0 bases from J, the junction kept 6 bases outside the gene matches. The CDR3 nucleotides read TGTGCCAGCAGTCGACTCGGACTAGCGAGCACAGATACGCAGTATTTT. Translation: CASSRLGLASTDTQYF.

This clonotype was observed many times. The J gene is TRBJ2-1, the V gene TRBV5-1, with D possibly TRBD1 on 6 matching bases. CDR1 and CDR2 (germline): SGHRS, YFSETQ. This CDR3 has 15 amino acids. The V and J ends lost 4 bases and 4 bases respectively, with 15 bases between them. CDR3 amino acids: CASSPLRQEYNEQFF. In nucleotides, the CDR3 is TGCGCCAGCAGCCCCCTAAGACAGGAGTACAATGAGCAGTTCTTC.

Many counts were recorded for this clonotype. The J gene is TRBJ1-1, the V gene TRBV4-1, with 9 bases fitting TRBD1. CDR1 and CDR2 (germline): MGHRA, YSYEKL. The CDR3 totals 15 residues. Trimming cost V 3 bases and J 3 bases; bases outside gene matches: 5. The CDR3 nucleotides read TGCGCCAGCAGCCAGCGACAGGGGGACTACACTGAAGCTTTCTTT. This gives the protein CASSQRQGDYTEAFF.

This clonotype came up a few times. This chain joins TRBV19 and TRBJ2-3, with D perhaps being TRBD1 or TRBD2 (6 bases each). The CDR3 spans 15 residues. The V and J ends lost 3 bases and 5 bases respectively, with 15 bases between them. Germline V gene data show CDR1 as LNHDA and CDR2 as SQIVND (reference sequence). CDR3 protein: CASSMRGAVEDTQYF. The CDR3 DNA follows: TGTGCCAGTAGTATGAGGGGGGCAGTGGAAGATACGCAGTATTTT.

Many counts were recorded for this clonotype. This chain links TRBV20-1 with TRBJ1-1; 9 bases are shared with TRBD1. The length of the CDR3 is 15 residues. In germline, CDR1 is DFQATT, CDR2 SNEGSKA (reference sequence). CDR3 sequence: CRADTGGPMNTEAFF. The CDR3 nucleotides are TGCAGGGCTGACACAGGGGGCCCCATGAACACTGAAGCTTTCTTT.

This clonotype was detected many times. The genes are TRBV6-1 and TRBJ2-1; tentatively, D is TRBD2 (5 bases). Germline V gives CDR1 MNHNS, CDR2 SASEGT. With 6 bases removed from V and 2 bases from J, the gap between germline ends came to 17 bases. There are 16 residues in the CDR3. CDR3 nucleotides: TGTGCCAGCAGAATCGATGGTGGTAGCGCCTACAATGAGCAGTTCTTC. Its protein product is CASRIDGGSAYNEQFF.

The chain carries TRBV7-3 and TRBJ2-2, with TRBD1 matching 8 bases. Germline V CDR1 and CDR2: SGHTA, FQGTGA. This CDR3 spans 17 amino acids. Losses at the gene ends were 0 bases for V and 4 bases for J; bases not matched to a gene: 7. CDR3 nucleotides: TGTGCCAGCAGCTTAACGCGCCAGGGGGCAGGCACCGGGGAGCTGTTTTTT. The encoded protein is CASSLTRQGAGTGELFF.

The CDR3 coding sequence is TGTGCCAGCAGTCCACCGGACAGGGTCCTTTTGGCTCCTGGAAACACCATATATTTT. Protein product: CASSPPDRVLLAPGNTIYF. This chain uses TRBV28 with TRBJ1-3; 8 bases agree with TRBD1. Looked up from germline, CDR1 is MDHEN and CDR2 is SYDVKM. The CDR3 contains 19 residues. The trim removed 5 bases at V and 2 bases at J, leaving 17 bases unmatched.

This clonotype has only a few counts. The CDR3 region is CASSEGGVSTDTQYF. The CDR3 DNA follows: TGTGCCAGCAGTGAGGGGGGGGTGAGCACAGATACGCAGTATTTT. This chain uses TRBV25-1 with TRBJ2-3, with 7 bases identical to TRBD2. The CDR3 consists of 15 residues. Germline loops: CDR1 MGHDK, CDR2 SYGVNS. V shed 3 bases and J 0 bases; nucleotides not matched to a gene: 3.

This clonotype was counted at least ten times. The chain links TRBV20-1 to TRBJ1-2; D unresolved. V dropped 3 bases and J dropped 1 base, with 9 bases sitting between them. Germline loops: CDR1 DFQATT, CDR2 SNEGSKA (reference sequence). The CDR3 is 13 residues long. CDR3 nucleotides: TGCAGTGCTAGTGCCTTGGGTAACTATGGCTACACCTTC. Encoded protein: CSASALGNYGYTF.

This clonotype was seen many times. The CDR3 spells CSARVSLTRRGEAFF. The CDR3 nucleotides are TGCAGTGCTAGAGTCTCCTTAACTCGGAGAGGAGAAGCTTTCTTT. The chain recombines TRBV20-1 with TRBJ1-1; D is ambiguous. Trimming shortened V by 1 base and J by 8 bases, and 20 bases separated the two germline ends. Germline assignment: CDR1 DFQATT and CDR2 SNEGSKA (reference sequence). CDR3 length: 15 residues.

The sample holds many counts of this clonotype. CDR3 residues: CASSGDRGQPQHF. The CDR3 nucleotides read TGTGCCAGCAGTGGTGACAGAGGTCAGCCCCAGCATTTT. J is TRBJ1-5 and V is TRBV28, with a tentative D call TRBD1 (5 bases). This CDR3 spans 13 amino acids. Trimming took off 5 bases at V and 6 bases at J, with 11 bases between the two ends. Germline V gene sequence: CDR1 MDHEN, CDR2 SYDVKM.

This clonotype was observed many times. CDR3 region: CASSPMTGSSTQYF. DNA of the CDR3: TGTGCCAGCAGTCCTATGACAGGCAGTTCCACGCAGTATTTT. The genes are TRBV12-3 or TRBV12-4 and TRBJ2-3; possible D gene TRBD1, 6 bases. V was trimmed by 5 bases and J by 9 bases, leaving 18 bases between them. CDR3 length equals 14 residues.

The chain links TRBV19 to TRBJ2-7; 8 bases fit TRBD2. The CDR3 has 14 amino acids. Germline V gene sequence: CDR1 LNHDA, CDR2 SQIVND (reference sequence). Trimming took 3 bases from V and 4 from J; bases not matched to a gene: 5. Here the CDR3 DNA reads TGTGCCAGTAGTATTAGCGGGAACCCTTACGAGCAGTACTTC. Translation gives CASSISGNPYEQYF. Drawing the rest from reference TRBV19 and TRBJ2-7, the complete variable domain is DGGITQSPKYLFRKEGQNVTLSCEQNLNHDAMYWYRQDPGQGLRLIYYSQIVNDFQKGDIAEGYSVSREKKESFPLTVTSAQKNPTAFYLCASSISGNPYEQYFGPGTRLTVT.

V usage is TRBV3-1 and J usage is TRBJ1-2; D not resolved. The CDR3 loop spans 14 amino acids. V lost 4 bases and J 10 bases, leaving 19 bases between the germline ends. Germline CDR1 reads LGHDT; CDR2 reads YNNKEL (reference sequence). The CDR3 here is CASSPPGWFEDYTF. DNA for the CDR3: TGTGCCAGCAGCCCCCCAGGATGGTTTGAGGACTACACCTTC.

This clonotype was seen repeatedly, ten times or more. The chain recombines TRBV27 with TRBJ2-7; tentative D call: TRBD2 (6 bases). Deletions cut 4 bases from V and 2 bases from J, with 12 bases between. The CDR3 loop spans 14 amino acids. Germline V gives CDR1 MNHEY, CDR2 SMNVEV (reference sequence). The chain's CDR3 is CASSSPGLTYEQYF. The CDR3 DNA sequence: TGTGCCAGCAGTTCGCCGGGACTTACCTACGAGCAGTACTTC.

This clonotype was seen repeatedly, ten times or more. The rearrangement uses TRBV7-2 and TRBJ1-5, with D possibly matching TRBD1 (6 bases). Germline V gene sequence: CDR1 SGHTA, CDR2 FQGNSA. The CDR3 extends over 16 amino acids. The germline V and J ends were trimmed by 5 bases and 4 bases, with 18 bases remaining between them. In nucleotides, the CDR3 is TGTGCCAGCAGCCCCTTGTGGACAGCTAATAATCAGCCCCAGCATTTT. It yields the protein CASSPLWTANNQPQHF.

The genes are TRBV20-1 and TRBJ2-3, with 9 bases fitting TRBD2. CDR3 length: 16 amino acids. Germline assignment: CDR1 DFQATT and CDR2 SNEGSKA (reference sequence). The V gene end was trimmed by 3 bases and the J gene end by 0 bases; junction bases not matched to a gene: 7. This CDR3 is CSASKLAGPSTDTQYF. The CDR3 nucleotides read TGCAGTGCTAGTAAACTAGCGGGCCCAAGCACAGATACGCAGTATTTT.

This clonotype was seen more than once but under ten times. At one boundary the junction diverges from the germline segment, which might be a read error. This chain connects TRBV2 to TRBJ2-7, with D possibly being TRBD1 or TRBD2 (5 bases each). CDR3 length: 15 amino acids. Germline values: CDR1 SNHLY, CDR2 FYNNEI. Here the CDR3 DNA reads TGTGCCATCAGTGCCGGGACGGAGAGCTCCTACGAGCAGTACTTC. Translated, it gives CAISAGTESSYEQYF.

This rearrangement joins TRBV9 to TRBJ2-5; D may be TRBD1 or TRBD2 (6 bases each). V was clipped by 2 bases and J by 4 bases, with 12 bases between them. The CDR3 spans 14 residues. Germline values: CDR1 SGDLS, CDR2 YYNGEE. DNA for the CDR3: TGTGCCAGCAGCGTCCGCGGAGGGGGAGAGACCCAGTACTTC. This translates into CASSVRGGGETQYF.

The sample holds a few counts of this clonotype. The V call is TRBV5-1, the J call TRBJ2-7; 13 bases agree with TRBD2. There are 15 residues in the CDR3. V was clipped by 3 bases and J by 6 bases; unmatched bases: 6. In germline, CDR1 is SGHRS, CDR2 YFSETQ. The CDR3 sequence: CASSWTSGSLGEQYF. The CDR3 DNA reads as TGCGCCAGCAGCTGGACTAGCGGGAGTTTAGGCGAGCAGTACTTC.